This TCR beta chain was recovered during a study of radiation and T cells in renal cell carcinoma. Repertoires were generated with immunoSEQ multiplex PCR, while TCRdb's copy carries only in-frame clones and drops some. This sample yields some 100,000 clones, of which roughly four fifths are seen a single time; 5% to 6.5% belongs to the top ten. Regarding this clone: Its antigen is not known.

The time point denotes: baseline pretreatment blood. As for treatment: 15 Gy SBRT to primary tumor, nephrectomy 4 weeks later. The patient's renal cell carcinoma had clear cell pathology. Study conclusions and caveats: Baseline intratumoral clonotype presence is unknown without pretreatment biopsies. In blood, top tumor clones expanded by 2 weeks, shrinking by 4.

Trimming pared 2 bases from V and 8 bases from J, leaving 15 bases between. The CDR3 contains 14 residues. Germline CDR1 is MRHNA and CDR2 is SNTAGT. The sequence derives from a man aged 55-75 years with renal cell carcinoma. This specimen was blood, taken from a patient whose treatment included radiotherapy and nephrectomy. V usage is TRBV6-4 and J usage is TRBJ1-2; D is ambiguous. The CDR3, as DNA: TGTGCCAGCAGTGACGGTGGGAGGGCCGGCGGCTACACCTTC. Translation: CASSDGGRAGGYTF.